This entry is about one TCR beta chain. Its target is not known. This record belongs to a study of cytomegalovirus exposure and HLA in healthy donors. Study findings and constraints: An analysis that came later showed most CMV-associated TCR beta chains appearing HLA-restricted. Judged likely to be a sequencing artifact was a cluster of highly shared sequence variants. In a later analysis, an Asian-associated ancestry cluster reportedly showed fewer N-insertions than the roughly 650-donor mean.

The PCR contained 60 Vbeta and 13 Jbeta primers. Only in-frame clones appear in the TCRdb table, and some are missing; sequencing was by immunoSEQ multiplex PCR. Counted here are around 190,000 clones, roughly three quarters occurring once; the ten biggest clones make up 1.5% to 2%. Germline assignment: CDR1 LNHNV and CDR2 YYDKDF (reference sequence). Trimming removed 2 bases at V and 0 bases at J, with 7 bases between. The CDR3 sequence is 14 residues long. The sequenced sample consisted of PBMCs. The V gene is TRBV15, the J gene TRBJ1-1, with a tentative D call TRBD1 (5 bases). The clonotype originates from a woman aged 18-30 years in good health and CMV-seronegative. The DNA of the CDR3 is TGTGCCACCAGCAGACGGGGGGTGAACACTGAAGCTTTCTTT. It specifies CATSRRGVNTEAFF.